Presented here are 10 T cell receptor beta chains from one specimen sequenced in a study of T cell responses to AZD1222 COVID-19 vaccine. Sequencing used immunoSEQ multiplex PCR; TCRdb keeps in-frame clones, though not all of them. The sample has 190,000 or so clones, approximately 93% seen once; the top ten hold 0.9% to 1.1%. This specimen was peripheral blood, taken 28 days after the second AZD1222 dose. The receptor set was obtained from an adult who received the AZD1222 COVID-19 vaccine.

The chain joins TRBV13 to TRBJ2-1; the match to TRBD2 covers 8 bases. V lost 5 bases to trimming and J lost 10 bases; unmatched junction nucleotides: 16. Germline CDR1 is PRHDT and CDR2 is FYEKMQ (reference sequence). This CDR3 has 16 residues. CDR3 residues: CASSPHVGGGLIEQFF. DNA of the CDR3: TGTGCCAGCAGCCCGCACGTGGGCGGGGGGCTAATAGAGCAGTTCTTC.

V gene TRBV7-9 combines with J gene TRBJ2-1, with D tentatively TRBD2 (6 bases). Between the trimmed V and J ends, which lost 3 bases and 5 bases, there was a span of 11 bases. The CDR3 spans 14 residues. The V gene's germline CDR1 is SEHNR and CDR2 FQNEAQ (reference sequence). CDR3 coding DNA: TGTGCCAGCAGCTTCGGGGGACCCGACAATGAGCAGTTCTTC. Translation: CASSFGGPDNEQFF. Drawing the rest from reference TRBV7-9 and TRBJ2-1, the complete variable domain is DTGVSQNPRHKITKRGQNVTFRCDPISEHNRLYWYRQTLGQGPEFLTYFQNEAQLEKSRLLSDRFSAERPKGSFSTLEIQRTEQGDSAMYLCASSFGGPDNEQFFGPGTRLTVL.

CDR3 bases: TGTGCCAGCACTACAGGGGAGGGTTATGGCTACACCTTC. Its translation: CASTTGEGYGYTF. V is TRBV6-5 and J is TRBJ1-2; 7 positions match TRBD1. Germline values: CDR1 MNHEY, CDR2 SVGAGI. The CDR3 length is 13 residues. J was trimmed by 5 bases and V by 7 bases; bases with no gene match: 7.

The chain uses TRBV21-1 and TRBJ1-6; TRBD1 is the table's D call and was not checked against the DNA. TRBV21-1 is recorded as a pseudogene. This CDR3 contains 15 residues. The CDR3 coding sequence is TGTGCCAGCATCGACACCTTCAGGGCCGGGTCACCCCTCCACTTT. Protein sequence: CASIDTFRAGSPLHF.

The chain recombines TRBV3-1 (or the pseudogene TRBV3-2) with TRBJ1-1; tentative D call: TRBD1 (5 bases). This CDR3 has 15 amino acids. Trimming cost V 1 base and J 5 bases, with 14 bases left between them. Looked up from germline, CDR1 is LGHDT and CDR2 is YNNKEL (reference sequence). The CDR3 DNA reads TGTGCCAGCAGCCAAGCAATCGGGGGGAAGACTGAAGCTTTCTTT. Residues: CASSQAIGGKTEAFF.

This chain links TRBV4-1 with TRBJ2-3; 9 nucleotides agree with TRBD2. The CDR3 runs 17 residues. CDR1 and CDR2 from the germline V gene are MGHRA and YSYEKL. Trimming at V came to 1 base and at J to 4 bases, leaving 9 bases not matched to a gene. As DNA, the CDR3 is TGCGCCAGCAGCCAAGCGAGCGGGGGGAGGGTTTCAGATACGCAGTATTTT. Protein product: CASSQASGGRVSDTQYF.

V usage is TRBV30 and J usage is TRBJ2-7; D is perhaps TRBD2 (5 bases). Germline CDR1 is GTSNPN and CDR2 is SVGIG (reference sequence). Trimming cost V 7 bases and J 3 bases, with 13 bases left between them. This CDR3 spans 12 amino acids. Written as DNA, the CDR3 is TGTGCCTCGACTACCAGCGGCTACGAGCAGTACTTC. It codes for CASTTSGYEQYF.

This chain joins TRBV2 and TRBJ2-2; TRBD2 agrees at 8 bases. This CDR3 has 17 amino acids. Germline V gives CDR1 SNHLY, CDR2 FYNNEI. The trim removed 5 bases at V and 6 bases at J, leaving 14 bases unmatched. CDR3 loop: CASSQSPGGGPPGELFF. CDR3 DNA: TGTGCCAGCAGTCAATCCCCCGGCGGGGGGCCTCCCGGGGAGCTGTTTTTT.

In its sample, this clone was seen once. The gene calls are TRBV7-2 and TRBJ1-2, with 7 bases aligning to TRBD1. The germline V gene encodes CDR1 SGHTA and CDR2 FQGNSA. The CDR3 runs 15 residues. With 5 bases clipped from V and 0 bases from J, the junction kept 6 bases outside the gene matches. The CDR3 DNA sequence: TGTGCCAGCAGCCCAAACAGGGGCCCTAACTATGGCTACACCTTC. Translated, it gives CASSPNRGPNYGYTF.

The chain employs TRBV29-1 and TRBJ2-7; the D gene could be TRBD1 or TRBD2 (6 bases each). V dropped 3 bases and J dropped 7 bases, with 19 bases sitting between them. Germline values: CDR1 SQVTM, CDR2 ANQGSEA. This CDR3 is 14 amino acids long. CDR3 amino acids: CSVDRRGAPGEQYF. The DNA for the CDR3 is TGCAGCGTTGATAGGAGGGGGGCCCCCGGGGAGCAGTACTTC.